Reported below is one TCR beta chain. Antigen: not known. At the time of sampling, donors were nominally healthy, though unrecorded immune exposures were likely. The data originate from a study of cytomegalovirus exposure and HLA in healthy donors. The primer mix had 60 Vbeta and 13 Jbeta primers. The table came from immunoSEQ multiplex PCR; TCRdb's copy has only in-frame clones and leaves some out. The sample yields approximately 39,000 clones, more than 60% seen once. Overall study findings and caveats: Associated with cytomegalovirus, according to the listing, were around 170 TCR beta chains. A missense variant in DCLRE1C was later tied to TCR beta V- and J-gene trimming.

This TCR derives from a man aged 25-45 years in good health and CMV-seronegative. The sequencing input was PBMCs.

Here the CDR3 reads CASSLVPAGKSYNSPLHF. The CDR3 nucleotides read TGTGCCAGCAGCTTAGTACCGGCAGGGAAGTCCTATAATTCACCCCTCCACTTT. The chain recombines TRBV7-2 with TRBJ1-6; a weak D match, TRBD1 (5 bases). V was cut by 1 base and J by 1 base, with 14 bases left in between. Per germline, CDR1 SGHTA and CDR2 FQGNSA. CDR3 length equals 18 residues.